These T cell receptor beta chains were read from a single sample in a study of blood T cell repertoires in COVID-19. Using immunoSEQ multiplex PCR, the repertoire was profiled, and TCRdb retains in-frame clones only, with some absent. The sample lists under 130,000 clones, roughly four fifths seen once, with about 20% in the top ten. Sequencing input: peripheral blood. All receptors derive from a man between 65 and 80 years old with active or convalescent COVID-19. Each CDR3 is given with its conserved first and last residue. D genes are given only for firm matches. Clone size appears in some rows only: once, few, many, or a class for an expanded clone.

clone_size: .; j_call: TRBJ1-4; v_call: TRBV6-5; d_call: .; cdr3_nt: TGTGCCAGCACCTTCAATCCGGCGGTTCCGGAAAAACTGTTTTTT; cdr3_aa: CASTFNPAVPEKLFF
clone_size: .; j_call: TRBJ2-2; v_call: TRBV5-1; d_call: .; cdr3_nt: TGCGCCAGCAGCGGCCAGACTAGTAGCACCGGGGAGCTGTTTTTT; cdr3_aa: CASSGQTSSTGELFF
clone_size: once; j_call: TRBJ1-6; v_call: TRBV28; d_call: TRBD1; cdr3_nt: TGTGCCAGCAGTTTTCCCCTAGGACAGGGAAAAGGATCCCTCCACTTT; cdr3_aa: CASSFPLGQGKGSLHF
clone_size: .; j_call: TRBJ2-1; v_call: TRBV5-6; d_call: .; cdr3_nt: TGTGCCAGCAGCTTGAACGGGGGAACCTACAATGAGCAGTTCTTC; cdr3_aa: CASSLNGGTYNEQFF
clone_size: .; j_call: TRBJ1-5; v_call: TRBV18; d_call: TRBD1; cdr3_nt: TGTGCCAGCTCACCCAGTAGGGGACAGCAGTATCAGCCCCAGCATTTT; cdr3_aa: CASSPSRGQQYQPQHF
clone_size: .; j_call: TRBJ2-1; v_call: TRBV6-6; d_call: .; cdr3_nt: TGTGCCAGCAGTGATGGACTGAGCTCCTACAATGAGCAGTTCTTC; cdr3_aa: CASSDGLSSYNEQFF
clone_size: once; j_call: TRBJ1-1; v_call: TRBV7-9; d_call: TRBD1; cdr3_nt: TGTGCCAGCAGCCCACGACAGGGTATCACTGAAGCTTTCTTT; cdr3_aa: CASSPRQGITEAFF
clone_size: .; j_call: TRBJ1-2; v_call: TRBV19; d_call: .; cdr3_nt: TGTGCCAGTAGTATCGGGGGGAGGAACTATGGCTACACCTTC; cdr3_aa: CASSIGGRNYGYTF
clone_size: .; j_call: TRBJ1-1; v_call: TRBV15; d_call: .; cdr3_nt: TGTGCCACCAGCAGGGTGGAGGGGTACACTGAAGCTTTCTTT; cdr3_aa: CATSRVEGYTEAFF
clone_size: .; j_call: TRBJ2-1; v_call: TRBV3-1/TRBV3-2; d_call: .; cdr3_nt: TGTGCCAGCAGCCAAGTAGGGGAGCTAGCGAGCTCCTACAATGAGCAGTTCTTC; cdr3_aa: CASSQVGELASSYNEQFF
clone_size: few; j_call: TRBJ2-1; v_call: TRBV11-2; d_call: TRBD1; cdr3_nt: TGTGCCAGCAGCTTAGTATTCGGGACAGCCCTCCATGAGCAGTTCTTC; cdr3_aa: CASSLVFGTALHEQFF
clone_size: .; j_call: TRBJ1-5; v_call: TRBV7-9; d_call: .; cdr3_nt: TGTGCCAGCTCCCCAAGCAATCAGCCCCAGCATTTT; cdr3_aa: CASSPSNQPQHF
clone_size: once; j_call: TRBJ2-2; v_call: TRBV28; d_call: .; cdr3_nt: TGTGCCAGCAACTTCCCGGGAGTCGGGGAGCTGTTTTTT; cdr3_aa: CASNFPGVGELFF
clone_size: .; j_call: TRBJ2-5; v_call: TRBV6-5; d_call: .; cdr3_nt: TGTGCCAGCAGATACCTCAACAGGGGGGGAGAGACCCAGTACTTC; cdr3_aa: CASRYLNRGGETQYF
clone_size: .; j_call: TRBJ2-3; v_call: TRBV5-6; d_call: .; cdr3_nt: TGTGCCAGCAGCTTTCTGGTTGGCGGCCCCACAGATACGCAGTATTTT; cdr3_aa: CASSFLVGGPTDTQYF
clone_size: .; j_call: TRBJ2-1; v_call: TRBV29-1; d_call: .; cdr3_nt: TGCAGCGTTGGGGCTACTCGTAATGAGCAGTTCTTC; cdr3_aa: CSVGATRNEQFF
clone_size: .; j_call: TRBJ1-2; v_call: TRBV5-1; d_call: .; cdr3_nt: TGCGCCAGCAGCCAAACAAGCGCACCTTACAATGGCTACACCTTC; cdr3_aa: CASSQTSAPYNGYTF
clone_size: .; j_call: TRBJ1-2; v_call: TRBV5-1; d_call: .; cdr3_nt: TGCGCCAGCAGCTTGGCGGGGGGCGGAGGTGATGGCTACACCTTC; cdr3_aa: CASSLAGGGGDGYTF
clone_size: once; j_call: TRBJ2-2; v_call: TRBV18; d_call: TRBD1; cdr3_nt: TGTGCCAGCTCACAAGACAGGGGAAACACCGGGGAGCTGTTTTTT; cdr3_aa: CASSQDRGNTGELFF
clone_size: .; j_call: TRBJ2-1; v_call: TRBV24-1; d_call: TRBD1; cdr3_nt: TGTGCCACCAGTGAAACGACAGGGTCGGATGAGCAGTTCTTC; cdr3_aa: CATSETTGSDEQFF
clone_size: .; j_call: TRBJ1-1; v_call: TRBV5-1; d_call: .; cdr3_nt: TGCGCCAGCAGCTCCCAACGGGGAGGAACTGAAGCTTTCTTT; cdr3_aa: CASSSQRGGTEAFF
clone_size: .; j_call: TRBJ2-7; v_call: TRBV12-5; d_call: TRBD1; cdr3_nt: TGTGCTAGTGGTCCTTCACAGGGGGCCTACGAGCAGTACTTC; cdr3_aa: CASGPSQGAYEQYF
clone_size: .; j_call: TRBJ1-2; v_call: TRBV6-1; d_call: .; cdr3_nt: TGTGCCAGCAGTGAAGGGCTTACTATGGGCTACACCTTC; cdr3_aa: CASSEGLTMGYTF
clone_size: .; j_call: TRBJ1-2; v_call: TRBV30; d_call: .; cdr3_nt: TGTGCCTGGAGTGTTGGCCCTGCTAACTATGGCTACACCTTC; cdr3_aa: CAWSVGPANYGYTF
clone_size: .; j_call: TRBJ1-2; v_call: TRBV15; d_call: .; cdr3_nt: TGTGCCACCAGCATAGAGCCCCAGGGAGGATACGGCTACACCTTC; cdr3_aa: CATSIEPQGGYGYTF
clone_size: .; j_call: TRBJ1-4; v_call: TRBV28; d_call: .; cdr3_nt: TGTGCCAGCAGTTCTCGCGGAGGATTAAGTGAAAAACTGTTTTTT; cdr3_aa: CASSSRGGLSEKLFF
clone_size: .; j_call: TRBJ2-5; v_call: TRBV6-1; d_call: TRBD2; cdr3_nt: TGTGCCAGCAGTGAAGCGACTAGCGGGGGCCAAGAGACCCAGTACTTC; cdr3_aa: CASSEATSGGQETQYF
clone_size: .; j_call: TRBJ1-5; v_call: TRBV28; d_call: TRBD1; cdr3_nt: TGTGCCAGCAGTTTCCGACACGACAGGGGATATAGCAATCAGCCCCAGCATTTT; cdr3_aa: CASSFRHDRGYSNQPQHF
clone_size: .; j_call: TRBJ2-1; v_call: TRBV20-1; d_call: .; cdr3_nt: TGCAGTGCTAGCGGTCGAGAGCAGTTCTTC; cdr3_aa: CSASGREQFF
clone_size: .; j_call: TRBJ1-5; v_call: TRBV6-1; d_call: .; cdr3_nt: TGTGCCAGCAGTGAAGTTAAGGACAGTGATCAGCCCCAGCATTTT; cdr3_aa: CASSEVKDSDQPQHF
clone_size: .; j_call: TRBJ2-5; v_call: TRBV5-1; d_call: .; cdr3_nt: TGCGCCAGCGGCGCGGACAGCCAAGAGACCCAGTACTTC; cdr3_aa: CASGADSQETQYF
clone_size: .; j_call: TRBJ1-1; v_call: TRBV5-6; d_call: .; cdr3_nt: TGTGCCAGCAGCTTCAGCGGTGACACTGAAGCTTTCTTT; cdr3_aa: CASSFSGDTEAFF
clone_size: .; j_call: TRBJ1-4; v_call: TRBV5-1; d_call: .; cdr3_nt: TGCGCCAGCAGCCGAGGGATAGGAGCTAATGAAAAACTGTTTTTT; cdr3_aa: CASSRGIGANEKLFF
clone_size: .; j_call: TRBJ2-2; v_call: TRBV6-1; d_call: .; cdr3_nt: TGTGCCAGCAGTGATTTTCAGGGTGCCGGGGAGCTGTTTTTT; cdr3_aa: CASSDFQGAGELFF
clone_size: .; j_call: TRBJ1-6; v_call: TRBV2; d_call: .; cdr3_nt: TGTGCCAGCAGTGGCCAGGGAGGGGGGGATAATTCACCCCTCCACTTT; cdr3_aa: CASSGQGGGDNSPLHF
clone_size: .; j_call: TRBJ1-1; v_call: TRBV5-1; d_call: TRBD1; cdr3_nt: TGCGCCAGCAGCTTGCACAGGGGGGACACTGAAGCTTTCTTT; cdr3_aa: CASSLHRGDTEAFF
clone_size: few; j_call: TRBJ2-5; v_call: TRBV12-5; d_call: .; cdr3_nt: TGTGCTAGTGGTACCCGGACAGGAGGGGGCCGGGAGACCCAGTACTTC; cdr3_aa: CASGTRTGGGRETQYF